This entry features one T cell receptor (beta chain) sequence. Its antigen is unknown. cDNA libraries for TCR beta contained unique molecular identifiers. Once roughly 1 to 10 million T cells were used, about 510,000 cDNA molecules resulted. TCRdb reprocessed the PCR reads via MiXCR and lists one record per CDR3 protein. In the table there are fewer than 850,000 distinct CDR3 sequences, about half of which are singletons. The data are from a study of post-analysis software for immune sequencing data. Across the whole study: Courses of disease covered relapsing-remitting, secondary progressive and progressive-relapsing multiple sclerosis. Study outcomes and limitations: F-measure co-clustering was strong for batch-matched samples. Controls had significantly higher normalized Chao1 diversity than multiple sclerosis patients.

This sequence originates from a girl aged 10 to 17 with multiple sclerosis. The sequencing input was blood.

The CDR3 loop reads CASSLRECYEQFF. DNA of the CDR3: TGTGCCAGCAGCTTAAGGGAGTGTTATGAGCAGTTCTTC. The V call is TRBV7-9, the J call TRBJ2-1; possible D gene TRBD2, 5 bases. This CDR3 is built from 13 residues. Germline CDR1 and CDR2: SEHNR and FQNEAQ (reference sequence). Trimming took 2 bases from V and 8 from J, leaving 10 bases between them. Full variable domain (missing parts from reference TRBV7-9 and TRBJ2-1): DTGVSQNPRHKITKRGQNVTFRCDPISEHNRLYWYRQTLGQGPEFLTYFQNEAQLEKSRLLSDRFSAERPKGSFSTLEIQRTEQGDSAMYLCASSLRECYEQFFGPGTRLTVL.